This T cell receptor beta chain was profiled in a study of T cell changes during pregnancy in multiple sclerosis (dated by TCRdb to between 2018 and 2021). Turning to the overall study: In women with multiple sclerosis, the researchers looked at how the T cell repertoire shifted as pregnancy progressed.

Details on this clone: Its antigen target is currently unknown. Base qualities were left out, and no much larger clone turns up one base away.

Between the V and J ends, shortened by 5 bases and 0 bases respectively, the junction contains 7 bases. From cysteine to phenylalanine, the CDR3 is 13 amino acids long. The kept DNA is CDR3 alone, 39 bases in frame from the first base. CDR1 SGHTA and CDR2 FQGNSA are derived from the germline V gene. The method behind the library was the immunoSEQ multiplex PCR assay. TCRdb mirrors the immuneACCESS table, restricted to in-frame sequences. Some clones are absent from its copies; in checked studies, under half trace to an unresolved V gene, and the reason for the others is unknown. This sample has about 38,000 clones in its table, and around 89% of those were observed once. 0.45% to 0.7% of the sample comes from the top ten.

The sample was CD4+ T cells from peripheral blood mononuclear cells, taken in the second trimester of pregnancy. The chain is assembled from TRBV7-2 and TRBJ1-2; the D gene assignment is ambiguous. The receptor's source is a female donor with multiple sclerosis, enrolled in a pregnancy study. The DNA is as follows: TGTGCCAGCAGCCCCGCGGCTAACTATGGCTACACCTTC. It codes for CASSPAANYGYTF.